The source of this T cell receptor (beta chain) is a study of T-cell memory formation after mild COVID-19. TCRdb itself ran the 5' RACE reads through MiXCR, one entry per CDR3 protein. This sample carries more than 250,000 distinct CDR3 sequences, around 15% of them seen once, and the ten largest clones take 20% to 25%. The CDR3 runs 14 residues. Germline CDR1 reads SEHNR; CDR2 reads FQNEAQ (reference sequence). V was pared by 5 bases and J by 5 bases, with 12 bases between. The sequence came from a man aged 18 to 30 who had mild COVID-19 (a few samples of this study predate the infection). Cell type and time point are not known. The chain combines TRBV7-9 with TRBJ2-2; D gene unclear. Sequencing was performed on PBMCs or a T cell subset sorted from them (not recorded which). DNA of the CDR3: TGTGCCAGCAGCCCCACATGGGGAACCGGGGAGCTGTTTTTT. Protein: CASSPTWGTGELFF.